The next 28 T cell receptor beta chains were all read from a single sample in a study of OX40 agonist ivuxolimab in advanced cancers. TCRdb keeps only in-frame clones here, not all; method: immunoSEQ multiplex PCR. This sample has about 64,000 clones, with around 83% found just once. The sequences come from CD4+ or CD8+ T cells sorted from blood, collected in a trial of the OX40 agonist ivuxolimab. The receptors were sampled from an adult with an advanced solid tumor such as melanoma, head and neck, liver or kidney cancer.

CDR3 in DNA: TGTGCCAGCAGCCCTCCAGACAGTGACTACGAGCAGTACTTC. This encodes CASSPPDSDYEQYF. The chain is built from TRBV11-2 and TRBJ2-7; D might be TRBD1 (5 bases). CDR1 is SGHAT and CDR2 is FQNNGV in the germline V gene. The CDR3 is 14 amino acids. V lost 5 bases and J 3 bases, leaving 14 bases between the germline ends. Full variable domain (remainder filled in from reference TRBV11-2 and TRBJ2-7): EAGVAQSPRYKIIEKRQSVAFWCNPISGHATLYWYQQILGQGPKLLIQFQNNGVVDDSQLPKDRFSAERLKGVDSTLKIQPAKLEDSAVYLCASSPPDSDYEQYFGPGTRLTVT.

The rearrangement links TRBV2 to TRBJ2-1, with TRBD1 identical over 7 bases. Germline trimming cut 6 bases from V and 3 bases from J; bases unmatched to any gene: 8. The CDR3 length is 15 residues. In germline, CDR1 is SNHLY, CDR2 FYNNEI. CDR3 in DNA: TGTGCCAGCAGCGACGACAGGGCCCTCTACAATGAGCAGTTCTTC. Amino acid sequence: CASSDDRALYNEQFF.

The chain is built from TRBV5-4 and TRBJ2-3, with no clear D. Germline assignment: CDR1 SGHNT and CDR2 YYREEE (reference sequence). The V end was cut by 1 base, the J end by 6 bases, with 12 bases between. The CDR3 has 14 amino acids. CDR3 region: CASSLRTTPDTQYF. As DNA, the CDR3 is TGTGCCAGCAGCTTGCGGACCACACCCGATACGCAGTATTTT.

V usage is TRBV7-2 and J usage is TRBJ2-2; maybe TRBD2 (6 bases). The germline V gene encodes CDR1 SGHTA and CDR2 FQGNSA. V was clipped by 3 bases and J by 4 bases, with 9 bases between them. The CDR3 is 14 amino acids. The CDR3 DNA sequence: TGTGCCAGCAGCTTGGGGGGAAGCACCGGGGAGCTGTTTTTT. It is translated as CASSLGGSTGELFF. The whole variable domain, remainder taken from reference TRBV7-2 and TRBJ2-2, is GAGVSQSPSNKVTEKGKDVELRCDPISGHTALYWYRQSLGQGLEFLIYFQGNSAPDKSGLPSDRFSAERTGGSVSTLTIQRTQQEDSAVYLCASSLGGSTGELFFGEGSRLTVL.

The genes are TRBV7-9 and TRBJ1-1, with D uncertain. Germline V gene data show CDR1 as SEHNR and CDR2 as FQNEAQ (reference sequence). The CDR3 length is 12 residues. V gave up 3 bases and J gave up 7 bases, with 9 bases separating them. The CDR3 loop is CASSFTSNEAFF. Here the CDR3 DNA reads TGTGCCAGCAGCTTTACGAGCAATGAAGCTTTCTTT.

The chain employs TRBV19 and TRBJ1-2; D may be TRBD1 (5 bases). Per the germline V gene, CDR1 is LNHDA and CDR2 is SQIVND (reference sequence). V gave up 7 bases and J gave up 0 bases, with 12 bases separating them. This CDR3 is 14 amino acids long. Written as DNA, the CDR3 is TGTGCCAGTACTCAGGGACTATCTAACTATGGCTACACCTTC. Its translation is CASTQGLSNYGYTF.

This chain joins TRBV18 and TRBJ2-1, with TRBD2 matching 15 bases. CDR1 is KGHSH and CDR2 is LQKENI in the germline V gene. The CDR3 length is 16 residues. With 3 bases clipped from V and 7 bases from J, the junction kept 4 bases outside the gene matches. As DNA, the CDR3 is TGTGCCAGCTCACCCACCGGGACTAGCGGGGGGAATGAGCAGTTCTTC. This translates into CASSPTGTSGGNEQFF.

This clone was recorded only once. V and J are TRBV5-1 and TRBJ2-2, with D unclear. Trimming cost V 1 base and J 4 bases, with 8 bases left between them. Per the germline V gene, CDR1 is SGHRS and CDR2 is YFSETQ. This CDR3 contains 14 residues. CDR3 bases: TGCGCCAGCAGCTTGCGTTATGGCACCGGGGAGCTGTTTTTT. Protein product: CASSLRYGTGELFF.

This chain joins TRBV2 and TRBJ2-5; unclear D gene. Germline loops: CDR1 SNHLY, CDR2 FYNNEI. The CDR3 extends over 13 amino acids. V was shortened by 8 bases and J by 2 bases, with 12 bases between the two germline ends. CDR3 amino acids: CASLPALQETQYF. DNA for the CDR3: TGTGCCAGCCTTCCGGCCCTGCAAGAGACCCAGTACTTC.

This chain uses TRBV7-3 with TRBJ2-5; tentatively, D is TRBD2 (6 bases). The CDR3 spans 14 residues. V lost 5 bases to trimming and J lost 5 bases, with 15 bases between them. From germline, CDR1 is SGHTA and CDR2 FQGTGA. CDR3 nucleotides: TGTGCCAGCAGCCCCACGTCTAGCGACGAGACCCAGTACTTC. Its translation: CASSPTSSDETQYF.

CDR3 DNA sequence: TGCGCCAGCAGCAAGGGGCCGGCAGGAAATGAGCAGTTCTTC. It yields the protein CASSKGPAGNEQFF. The V and J genes are TRBV5-1 and TRBJ2-1; tentative D call: TRBD1 (5 bases). The length of the CDR3 is 14 residues. Per germline, CDR1 SGHRS and CDR2 YFSETQ. The ends were cut back, 4 bases at V and 7 bases at J, with 15 bases in the middle.

CDR3 DNA sequence: TGTGCCATCGGCGAGGGCGGGACGAACACTGAAGCTTTCTTT. It specifies CAIGEGGTNTEAFF. The chain joins TRBV10-3 to TRBJ1-1, with D tentatively TRBD1 (5 bases). V shed 8 bases and J shed 1 base, with 14 bases lying between them. Germline CDR1 reads ENHRY; CDR2 reads SYGVKD. This CDR3 is built from 14 residues.

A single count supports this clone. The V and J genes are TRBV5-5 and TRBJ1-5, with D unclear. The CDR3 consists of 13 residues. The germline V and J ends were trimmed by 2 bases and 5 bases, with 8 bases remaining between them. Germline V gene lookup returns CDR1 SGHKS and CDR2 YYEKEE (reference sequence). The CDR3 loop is CASSFSSDQPQHF. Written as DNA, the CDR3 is TGTGCCAGCAGCTTCAGTTCCGATCAGCCCCAGCATTTT.

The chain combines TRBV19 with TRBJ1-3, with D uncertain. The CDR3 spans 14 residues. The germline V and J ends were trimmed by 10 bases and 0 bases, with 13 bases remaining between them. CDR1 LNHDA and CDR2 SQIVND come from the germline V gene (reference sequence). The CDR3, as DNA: TGTGCCACCCCCGGCCGGAGCTCTGGAAACACCATATATTTT. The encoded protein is CATPGRSSGNTIYF.

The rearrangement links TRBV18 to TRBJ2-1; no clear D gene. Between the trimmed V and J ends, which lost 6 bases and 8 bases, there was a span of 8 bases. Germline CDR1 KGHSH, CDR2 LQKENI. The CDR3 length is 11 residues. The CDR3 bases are TGTGCCAGCTCCCCAAGGGATGAGCAGTTCTTC. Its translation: CASSPRDEQFF.

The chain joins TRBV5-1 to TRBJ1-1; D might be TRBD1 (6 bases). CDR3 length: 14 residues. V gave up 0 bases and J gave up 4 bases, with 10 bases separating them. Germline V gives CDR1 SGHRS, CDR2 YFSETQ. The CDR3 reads CASSLEAGVTEAFF. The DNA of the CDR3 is TGCGCCAGCAGCTTGGAAGCAGGGGTCACTGAAGCTTTCTTT.

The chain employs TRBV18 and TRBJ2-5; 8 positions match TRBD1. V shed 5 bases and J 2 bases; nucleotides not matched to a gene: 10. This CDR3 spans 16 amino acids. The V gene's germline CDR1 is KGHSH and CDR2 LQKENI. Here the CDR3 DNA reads TGTGCCAGCTCAGCGTCAACAGGGGGTCTTCAAGAGACCCAGTACTTC. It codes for CASSASTGGLQETQYF.

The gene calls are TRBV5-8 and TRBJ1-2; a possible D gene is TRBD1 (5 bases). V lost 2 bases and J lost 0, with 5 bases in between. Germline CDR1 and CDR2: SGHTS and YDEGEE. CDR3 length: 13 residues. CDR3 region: CASSLGANYGYTF. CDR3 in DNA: TGTGCCAGCAGCTTAGGGGCTAACTATGGCTACACCTTC.

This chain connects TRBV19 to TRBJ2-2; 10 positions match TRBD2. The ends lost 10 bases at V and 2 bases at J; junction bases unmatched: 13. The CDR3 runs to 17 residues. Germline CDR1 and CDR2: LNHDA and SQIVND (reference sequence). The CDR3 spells CATPPLAGTKNTGELFF. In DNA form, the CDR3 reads TGTGCCACCCCTCCACTAGCGGGGACCAAAAACACCGGGGAGCTGTTTTTT.

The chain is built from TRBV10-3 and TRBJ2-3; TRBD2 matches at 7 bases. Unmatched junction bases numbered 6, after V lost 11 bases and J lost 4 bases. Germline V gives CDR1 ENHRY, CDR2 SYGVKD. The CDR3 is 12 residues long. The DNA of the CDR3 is TGTGCCCTGGGAGGGAACCCAGATACGCAGTATTTT. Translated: CALGGNPDTQYF.

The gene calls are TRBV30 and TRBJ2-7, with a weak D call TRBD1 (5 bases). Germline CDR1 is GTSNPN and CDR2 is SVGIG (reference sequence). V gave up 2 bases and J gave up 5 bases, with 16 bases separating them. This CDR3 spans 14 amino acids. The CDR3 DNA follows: TGTGCCTGGAGTACAAGGGGCGCGATCGACGAGCAGTACTTC. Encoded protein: CAWSTRGAIDEQYF.

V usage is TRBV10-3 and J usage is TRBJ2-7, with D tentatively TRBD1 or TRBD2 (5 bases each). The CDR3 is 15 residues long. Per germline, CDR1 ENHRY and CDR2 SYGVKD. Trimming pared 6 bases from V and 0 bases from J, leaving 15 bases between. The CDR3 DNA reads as TGTGCCATCAGCTCCGGGACCGGCAGCTCCTACGAGCAGTACTTC. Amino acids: CAISSGTGSSYEQYF.

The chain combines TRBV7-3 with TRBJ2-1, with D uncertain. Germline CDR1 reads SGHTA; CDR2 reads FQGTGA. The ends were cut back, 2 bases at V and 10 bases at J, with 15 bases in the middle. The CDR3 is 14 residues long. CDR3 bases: TGTGCCAGCAGCTTAGAGGAAGGAGTGATCGAGCAGTTCTTC. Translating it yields CASSLEEGVIEQFF. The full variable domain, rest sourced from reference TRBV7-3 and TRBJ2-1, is GAGVSQTPSNKVTEKGKYVELRCDPISGHTALYWYRQSLGQGPEFLIYFQGTGAADDSGLPNDRFFAVRPEGSVSTLKIQRTERGDSAVYLCASSLEEGVIEQFFGPGTRLTVL.

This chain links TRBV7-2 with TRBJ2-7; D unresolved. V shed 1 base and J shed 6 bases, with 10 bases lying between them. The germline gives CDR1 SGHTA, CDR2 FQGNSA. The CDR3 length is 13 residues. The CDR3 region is CASSLGSVSEQYF. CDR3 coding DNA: TGTGCCAGCAGCTTAGGATCAGTCAGCGAGCAGTACTTC.

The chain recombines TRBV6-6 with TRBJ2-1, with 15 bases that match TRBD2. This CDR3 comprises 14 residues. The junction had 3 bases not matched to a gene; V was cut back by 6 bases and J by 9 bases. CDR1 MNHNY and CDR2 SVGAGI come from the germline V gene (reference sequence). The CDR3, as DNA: TGTGCCAGCAGGGGACTAGCGGGAGGAAGTGAGCAGTTCTTC. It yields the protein CASRGLAGGSEQFF.

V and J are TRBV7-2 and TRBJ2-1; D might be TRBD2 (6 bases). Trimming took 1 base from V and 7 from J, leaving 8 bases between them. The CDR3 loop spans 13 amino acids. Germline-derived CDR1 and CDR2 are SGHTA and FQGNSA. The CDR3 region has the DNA TGTGCCAGCAGCTTAGTTGCGGGGAATGAGCAGTTCTTC. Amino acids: CASSLVAGNEQFF.

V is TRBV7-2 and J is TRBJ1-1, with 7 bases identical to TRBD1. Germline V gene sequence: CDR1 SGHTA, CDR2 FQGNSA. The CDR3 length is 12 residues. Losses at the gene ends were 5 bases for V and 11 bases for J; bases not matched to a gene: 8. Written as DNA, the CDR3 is TGTGCCAGCAGCGCGCACAGGGGTCAGGCTTTCTTT. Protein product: CASSAHRGQAFF.

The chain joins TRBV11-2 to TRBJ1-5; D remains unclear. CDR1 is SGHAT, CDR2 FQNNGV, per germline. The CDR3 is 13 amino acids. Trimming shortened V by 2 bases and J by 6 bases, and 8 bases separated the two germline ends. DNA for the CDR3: TGTGCCAGCAGCTTATCTGATCTTCAGCCCCAGCATTTT. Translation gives CASSLSDLQPQHF.